The clone carrying this TCR beta chain occurred many times. The antigen is undetermined. The time point: newly diagnosed GD, antithyroid drugs for less than 3 months. The TCR library was made from RNA that had been extracted from PBMCs in TRIzol. Building of the TCR beta libraries involved iRepertoire HTBI primers and Arm-PCR of CDR3 regions. In the authors' workflow: Spanning all samples, the identified segments comprised some 60 TRBV and some 15 TRBJ. A single record per CDR3 protein comes from TCRdb applying MiXCR to the multiplex PCR reads. TCRdb, not the original authors, processed these V and J calls. The repertoire includes about 540,000 distinct CDR3 sequences, roughly 14% of them detected once, and over 7.5% sits in the top ten. This entry belongs to a study of regulatory T cells in long-lasting Graves disease. Study summary: The study enrolled newly diagnosed Graves' patients on antithyroid drugs under 3 months.

The CDR3 has 15 residues. V was cut by 4 bases and J by 6 bases, with 15 bases left in between. Germline V lookup: CDR1 SNHLY, CDR2 FYNNEI. Study-wide results and limits: Repertoires from persistent disease leaned toward TRBV28, TRBJ1-2 and TRBJ2-5.

This same sample was also part of a study on T cells in Graves' hyperthyroidism and ophthalmopathy.

The sequence came from a man aged 25-40 years with Graves disease. Here the sequenced sample was peripheral blood mononuclear cells (PBMCs), taken at new diagnosis, from a patient treated with antithyroid drugs. The chain is built from TRBV2 and TRBJ1-4; D might be TRBD1 (5 bases). CDR3 nucleotide sequence: TGTGCCAGCAGTGTCCAGGGAAGTGGCGATGAAAAACTGTTTTTT. It codes for CASSVQGSGDEKLFF.